Presented here are 26 T cell receptor beta chains from one specimen sequenced in a study of T cells in Graves' hyperthyroidism and ophthalmopathy. Regions amplified from RNA transcripts were the TCR beta CDR3 regions. The HTBI primer set drove a first-round RT-PCR of the TCR CDR3. TCRdb reanalysed the multiplex PCR reads using MiXCR and keeps one entry per CDR3 protein. Of a few hundred thousand distinct CDR3 sequences in the sample, 15% to 20% were seen once. The sequenced sample was blood. The receptors originated from a woman in her thirties or forties with Graves' ophthalmopathy.

Points on this clonotype: This is likely a read error, given that the CDR3 carries no conserved phenylalanine or tryptophan at its end. The CDR3 loop reads CASSSLQGAEAFL. The DNA of the CDR3 is TGTGCCAGTAGTTCCCTTCAGGGGGCTGAAGCTTTCCTT. J is TRBJ1-1 and V is TRBV19, with 7 bases that match TRBD1. The CDR3 spans 13 residues. In germline, CDR1 is LNHDA, CDR2 SQIVND (reference sequence). Unmatched junction bases numbered 6, after V lost 5 bases and J lost 6 bases.

This clonotype came up many times. This chain links TRBV28 with TRBJ1-5, with D perhaps matching TRBD1 (6 bases). With 5 bases removed from V and 1 base from J, the gap between germline ends came to 18 bases. This CDR3 has 17 residues. Germline CDR1 reads MDHEN; CDR2 reads SYDVKM. The CDR3 here is CASSRGASSSSNQPQHF. The CDR3 region has the DNA TGTGCCAGCAGTAGGGGGGCCTCCTCCTCGAGCAATCAGCCCCAGCATTTT.

This clonotype was detected ten times or more. V gene TRBV20-1 combines with J gene TRBJ2-3, with TRBD1 identical over 8 bases. This CDR3 region has 16 residues. The J segment lost 1 base and the V segment lost 2 bases, leaving 8 bases of the junction unmatched. Germline-derived CDR1 and CDR2 are DFQATT and SNEGSKA (reference sequence). The CDR3 DNA is TGCAGTGCTAGATCGGCAGGGGGCGAGGGCACAGATACGCAGTATTTT. Amino acid sequence: CSARSAGGEGTDTQYF.

This chain connects TRBV12-3 or TRBV12-4 to TRBJ1-5, with D perhaps TRBD1 (5 bases). Trimming removed 6 bases at V and 6 bases at J, with 12 bases between. The CDR3 runs 13 residues. The CDR3 sequence: CASRAGVAQPQHF. The CDR3, as DNA: TGTGCCAGCAGAGCGGGGGTTGCTCAGCCCCAGCATTTT.

This clonotype has only a few counts. This sequence joins TRBV12-3 or TRBV12-4 and TRBJ1-1; D is uncertain. V lost 7 bases, J lost 3 bases, and 15 bases lay in between. This CDR3 is 14 amino acids long. The CDR3 is CASIFDGGDTEAFF. CDR3 bases: TGTGCCAGCATTTTTGACGGTGGGGACACTGAAGCTTTCTTT.

This clonotype was recorded many times. This chain uses TRBV30 with TRBJ1-6; tentatively, D is TRBD1 (6 bases). The CDR3 length is 13 residues. Trimming took 8 bases from V and 10 from J, leaving 18 bases between them. Germline CDR1 and CDR2: GTSNPN and SVGIG (reference sequence). Here the CDR3 DNA reads TGTGCCGGCGACTCCGGGGGGCTCTCACCCCTCCACTTT. As protein: CAGDSGGLSPLHF. Using reference TRBV30 and TRBJ1-6 for the parts outside the CDR3, the full variable domain is SQTIHQWPATLVQPVGSPLSLECTVEGTSNPNLYWYRQAAGRGLQLLFYSVGIGQISSEVPQNLSASRPQDRQFILSSKKLLLSDSGFYLCAGDSGGLSPLHFGNGTRLTVT.

Note on this clonotype: A much more abundant neighbour one base away suggests this may be a read error. V gene TRBV2 combines with J gene TRBJ1-2; D possibly corresponds to TRBD1 (5 bases). Germline CDR1 and CDR2: SNHLY and FYNNEI. The CDR3 is 13 residues long. Trimming stripped 1 base from V and 3 bases from J, with 6 bases between. CDR3 protein: CASSEGTYYGYTF. The DNA for the CDR3 is TGTGCCAGCAGTGAAGGGACATACTATGGCTACACCTTC.

The rearrangement links TRBV9 to TRBJ2-5, with 7 bases that match TRBD1. After removal of 4 bases from V and 6 bases from J, the junction contained 9 bases not matched to a gene. This CDR3 spans 14 amino acids. CDR1 is SGDLS and CDR2 is YYNGEE in the germline V gene. The CDR3 region is CASSLGQRAKTQYF. The DNA for the CDR3 is TGTGCCAGCAGCCTGGGACAGCGTGCGAAGACCCAGTACTTC.

This clonotype was recorded at least ten times. This chain links TRBV2 with TRBJ2-7; a possible D gene is TRBD2 (6 bases). CDR1 and CDR2 (germline): SNHLY, FYNNEI. The V and J ends lost 9 bases and 1 base respectively, with 13 bases between them. The CDR3 covers 13 residues. CDR3 in DNA: TGTGCCAGTACGGGAGCGCAGTCCTACGAGCAGTACTTC. Amino acid sequence: CASTGAQSYEQYF.

This clonotype was picked up a small number of times. The J gene is TRBJ1-1, the V gene TRBV15; 9 nucleotides align to TRBD1. Per germline, CDR1 LNHNV and CDR2 YYDKDF (reference sequence). This CDR3 comprises 17 residues. V shed 3 bases, J shed 1 base, and the junction held 9 bases outside the gene matches. The CDR3 sequence is CATSRHTGGEGNTEAFF. CDR3 sequence (DNA): TGTGCCACCAGCAGGCACACAGGGGGCGAGGGGAACACTGAAGCTTTCTTT.

Ten or more counts support this clonotype. This sequence joins TRBV27 and TRBJ1-2; D remains unclear. The CDR3 is 13 residues long. Deletions cut 3 bases from V and 4 bases from J, with 9 bases between. CDR1 and CDR2 (germline): MNHEY, SMNVEV (reference sequence). In DNA form, the CDR3 reads TGTGCCAGCAGTTTGACACCGGGCTATGGCTACACCTTC. It yields the protein CASSLTPGYGYTF.

This clonotype has only a few counts. An end of the junction differs from the germline gene, which may be a read error. The chain combines TRBV11-2 with TRBJ2-3; 7 nucleotides line up with TRBD1. The CDR3 is made up of 14 amino acids. The germline CDR1 and CDR2 sequences are SGHAT and FQNNGV. The DNA for the CDR3 is TGTGCCGGCAGCTTAAGGGGACAGACAGATACGCAGTATTTT. It translates to CAGSLRGQTDTQYF.

This clonotype was seen a handful of times. This chain joins TRBV12-3 or TRBV12-4 and TRBJ2-2; tentative D call: TRBD2 (5 bases). V lost 6 bases and J 4 bases, leaving 12 bases between the germline ends. CDR3 size: 14 residues. CDR3 nucleotides: TGTGCCAGCAGCCCGGGAACAACCACCGGGGAGCTGTTTTTT. Its translation is CASSPGTTTGELFF.

This clonotype was observed at least ten times. The V and J genes are TRBV7-8 and TRBJ2-7; D uncertain. The V gene lost 5 bases and the J gene lost 2 bases, with 4 bases spanning the gap. Germline V gene sequence: CDR1 SGHVS, CDR2 FQNEAQ. The CDR3 covers 11 residues. The DNA for the CDR3 is TGTGCCAGCAGCCCCGCCTACGAGCAGTACTTC. This gives the protein CASSPAYEQYF. Full variable domain (rest looked up from reference TRBV7-8 and TRBJ2-7): GAGVSQSPRYKVAKRGQDVALRCDPISGHVSLFWYQQALGQGPEFLTYFQNEAQLDKSGLPSDRFFAERPEGSVSTLKIQRTQQEDSAVYLCASSPAYEQYFGPGTRLTVT.

This clonotype was seen many times. The chain has TRBV18 and TRBJ2-5; perhaps TRBD2 as D (6 bases). This CDR3 is built from 13 residues. Germline lookup yields CDR1 KGHSH and CDR2 LQKENI. The germline V and J ends were trimmed by 4 bases and 2 bases, with 8 bases remaining between them. CDR3 region: CASSQRVQETQYF. DNA for the CDR3: TGTGCCAGCTCACAGCGGGTACAAGAGACCCAGTACTTC.

This clonotype was seen many times. This chain uses TRBV5-1 with TRBJ1-6; 9 bases are a match to TRBD1. Germline lookup yields CDR1 SGHRS and CDR2 YFSETQ. There are 13 residues in the CDR3. The trim removed 5 bases at V and 10 bases at J, leaving 4 bases unmatched. The CDR3 DNA reads TGCGCCAGCAGTTGGACAGGGGAATCACCCCTCCACTTT. It encodes CASSWTGESPLHF.

The chain links TRBV20-1 to TRBJ2-7, with 9 nucleotides matching TRBD1. Trimming removed 5 bases from V and 5 bases from J; junction bases left unmatched: 7. The CDR3 consists of 13 residues. Germline CDR1 and CDR2: DFQATT and SNEGSKA (reference sequence). The CDR3 is CSAQRDREDEQYF. The CDR3 coding sequence is TGCAGTGCTCAAAGGGACAGGGAAGACGAGCAGTACTTC.

The sample holds many counts of this clonotype. The chain carries TRBV2 and TRBJ1-1; possibly TRBD1 for D (6 bases). V dropped 6 bases and J dropped 7 bases, with 15 bases sitting between them. The CDR3 totals 13 residues. Germline CDR1 reads SNHLY; CDR2 reads FYNNEI. DNA for the CDR3: TGTGCCAGCAGGGCCCCAGGGGTGGGTGAAGCTTTCTTT. Its protein product is CASRAPGVGEAFF. Drawing the rest from reference TRBV2 and TRBJ1-1, the complete variable domain is EPEVTQTPSHQVTQMGQEVILRCVPISNHLYFYWYRQILGQKVEFLVSFYNNEISEKSEIFDDQFSVERPDGSNFTLKIRSTKLEDSAMYFCASRAPGVGEAFFGQGTRLTVV.

This clonotype was seen a few times. CDR3 in DNA: TGTGCCAGTAGAGGAGATTATAGCAATCAGCCCCAGCATTTT. This codes for CASRGDYSNQPQHF. The chain is built from TRBV19 and TRBJ1-5; D gene uncertain. The CDR3 loop spans 14 amino acids. V was shortened by 6 bases and J by 0 bases, with 9 bases between the two germline ends. CDR1 and CDR2 from the germline V gene are LNHDA and SQIVND (reference sequence).

In its sample, this clonotype was seen many times. This chain links TRBV30 with TRBJ2-6; no firm D call. The germline CDR1 and CDR2 sequences are GTSNPN and SVGIG (reference sequence). Trimming removed 3 bases from V and 2 bases from J, with 11 bases in between. CDR3 size: 15 residues. The CDR3 nucleotides are TGTGCCTGGAGCCTCCAGCAAACTGGGGCCAACGTCCTGACTTTC. It encodes CAWSLQQTGANVLTF.

The CDR3 sequence is CSARVTLDTDTQYF. CDR3 in DNA: TGCAGTGCTAGAGTCACCCTTGACACAGATACGCAGTATTTT. The chain has TRBV20-1 and TRBJ2-3; the D is unclear. CDR3 length: 14 amino acids. Looked up from germline, CDR1 is DFQATT and CDR2 is SNEGSKA (reference sequence). V was pared by 1 base and J by 2 bases, with 10 bases between.

This clonotype showed up many times. The rearrangement joins TRBV7-9 to TRBJ1-1; perhaps TRBD1 as D (5 bases). There are 14 residues in the CDR3. Germline V gives CDR1 SEHNR, CDR2 FQNEAQ (reference sequence). Deletions cut 6 bases from V and 2 bases from J, with 13 bases between. CDR3 in DNA: TGTGCCAGCAGATCCGGGGCCACAAACACTGAAGCTTTCTTT. It translates to CASRSGATNTEAFF.

This clonotype was counted many times. V is TRBV2 and J is TRBJ1-6; TRBD1 is a possible D gene (5 bases). The CDR3 has 16 amino acids. V lost 8 bases and J 6 bases, leaving 20 bases between the germline ends. Germline V gene lookup returns CDR1 SNHLY and CDR2 FYNNEI. The CDR3, as DNA: TGTGCCAGCGTCACCGGGGGGACCGTCGCTAATTCACCCCTCCACTTT. Translation: CASVTGGTVANSPLHF. The complete variable domain, with remaining parts taken from reference TRBV2 and TRBJ1-6, reads EPEVTQTPSHQVTQMGQEVILRCVPISNHLYFYWYRQILGQKVEFLVSFYNNEISEKSEIFDDQFSVERPDGSNFTLKIRSTKLEDSAMYFCASVTGGTVANSPLHFGNGTRLTVT.

This clonotype was counted many times. The gene calls are TRBV2 and TRBJ1-5; D is undetermined. V was trimmed by 6 bases and J by 0 bases, leaving 9 bases between them. Germline lookup yields CDR1 SNHLY and CDR2 FYNNEI. This CDR3 spans 14 amino acids. In DNA, the CDR3 is TGTGCCAGCAGACCTGACGGTAGCAATCAGCCCCAGCATTTT. Its protein is CASRPDGSNQPQHF.

This clonotype was found many times. The V call is TRBV7-2, the J call TRBJ2-1; D remains unclear. CDR1 SGHTA and CDR2 FQGNSA come from the germline V gene. The V gene lost 5 bases and the J gene lost 4 bases, with 15 bases spanning the gap. The CDR3 extends over 15 amino acids. CDR3 DNA sequence: TGTGCCAGCAGCCCTTCGCTTGGACCTTACAATGAGCAGTTCTTC. Protein sequence: CASSPSLGPYNEQFF.

A few counts support this clonotype. The V gene is TRBV16, the J gene TRBJ2-1, with 8 positions matching TRBD1. The CDR3 contains 16 residues. Germline V gene data show CDR1 as KGHSY and CDR2 as FQNENV. The V gene end was trimmed by 0 bases and the J gene end by 4 bases; junction bases not matched to a gene: 5. The CDR3, as DNA: TGTGCCAGCAGCCAATCAGGACAGGGCCTTTACAATGAGCAGTTCTTC. This gives the protein CASSQSGQGLYNEQFF.